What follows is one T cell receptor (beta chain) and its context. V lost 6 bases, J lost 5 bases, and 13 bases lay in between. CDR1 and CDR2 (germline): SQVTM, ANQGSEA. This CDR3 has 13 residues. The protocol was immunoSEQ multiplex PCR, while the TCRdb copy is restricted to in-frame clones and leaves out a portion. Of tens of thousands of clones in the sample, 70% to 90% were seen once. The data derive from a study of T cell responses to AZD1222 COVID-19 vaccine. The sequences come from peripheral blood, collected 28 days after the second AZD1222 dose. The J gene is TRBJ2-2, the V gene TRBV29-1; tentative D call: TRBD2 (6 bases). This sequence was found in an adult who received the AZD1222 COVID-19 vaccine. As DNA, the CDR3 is TGCAGCGTACTAGCAGTGGGGACCGGGGAGCTGTTTTTT. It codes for CSVLAVGTGELFF.